These T cell receptor beta chains were read from a single sample in a study of CD8 T cells in ankylosing spondylitis. TCRdb independently ran MiXCR on the 5' RACE reads; one entry per CDR3 protein. The sample lists 250,000 to 350,000 distinct CDR3 sequences, around 19% seen once, with around 7.8% in the top ten. Sequences were obtained from blood, either unsorted or a sorted T cell fraction (not recorded which). The source of these receptors is a male donor with ankylosing spondylitis or in good health (not recorded which). Both conserved end residues are part of each CDR3. The order of the fields is D gene, clone size, V gene, J gene, CDR3 DNA, CDR3 protein. A D gene is named only where the DNA matches it firmly. Size tells how often a clone was seen (once, few, many) or the class of an expanded clone, and some rows leave it out.

D: TRBD1
size: .
V: TRBV11-2
J: TRBJ2-1
DNA: TGTGCCAGCAGCTTCGCCGACAGGGGTAATGAGCAGTTCTTC
CDR3: CASSFADRGNEQFF

D: .
size: few
V: TRBV14
J: TRBJ1-6
DNA: TGTGCCAGCAGCCCAGCAGGCAATTCACCCCTCCACTTT
CDR3: CASSPAGNSPLHF

D: .
size: few
V: TRBV7-6
J: TRBJ1-1
DNA: TGTGCCAGCAGCTTCACCCCGAACACTGAAGCTTTCTTT
CDR3: CASSFTPNTEAFF

D: .
size: .
V: TRBV5-1
J: TRBJ1-1
DNA: TGCGCCAGCAGCTTGGGGCCAACAGGGAGCACTGAAGCTTTCTTT
CDR3: CASSLGPTGSTEAFF

D: .
size: few
V: TRBV20-1
J: TRBJ2-1
DNA: TGCAGTGCTAGACTAGCAGATAGCTCCTACAATGAGCAGTTCTTC
CDR3: CSARLADSSYNEQFF

D: TRBD1
size: few
V: TRBV28
J: TRBJ1-5
DNA: TGTGCCAGCACTTGGACAGGGAGCAATCAGCCCCAGCATTTT
CDR3: CASTWTGSNQPQHF

D: .
size: .
V: TRBV2
J: TRBJ2-5
DNA: TGTGCCAGCGTGGGGAACGACTGGGCTCAAGAGACCCAGTACTTC
CDR3: CASVGNDWAQETQYF

D: TRBD1
size: few
V: TRBV15
J: TRBJ2-2
DNA: TGTGCCACCAGCAAAGGACAGGGGGCCGGGGAGCTGTTTTTT
CDR3: CATSKGQGAGELFF

D: .
size: once
V: TRBV11-2
J: TRBJ2-3
DNA: TGTGCCAGCACCAACGGTGGGGGGGCCAATACGCAGTATTTT
CDR3: CASTNGGGANTQYF

D: .
size: .
V: TRBV4-2
J: TRBJ1-2
DNA: TGTGCCAGCAGCCCGAGTGACAGGAACTATGGCTACACCTTC
CDR3: CASSPSDRNYGYTF

D: TRBD1
size: .
V: TRBV7-9
J: TRBJ1-2
DNA: TGTGCCAGCAGTGAAGAGACAGGGGAATATGGCTACACCTTC
CDR3: CASSEETGEYGYTF

D: TRBD1
size: .
V: TRBV28
J: TRBJ2-2
DNA: TGTGCCAGCAGTCCTCCCGGGACAGGGGCATCCCCCGGGGAGCTGTTTTTT
CDR3: CASSPPGTGASPGELFF

D: TRBD1
size: .
V: TRBV10-3
J: TRBJ1-1
DNA: TGTGCCATCAGTGTGGGGACAGGACTAAACACTGAAGCTTTCTTT
CDR3: CAISVGTGLNTEAFF

D: TRBD1
size: many
V: TRBV6-6
J: TRBJ2-5
DNA: TGTGCCAGCAGGGACAGGGGAAAAGAGACCCAGTACTTC
CDR3: CASRDRGKETQYF

D: TRBD2
size: .
V: TRBV7-6
J: TRBJ2-1
DNA: TGTGCCAGCAGCTTGTCTAGCGGGATCTACAATGAGCAGTTCTTC
CDR3: CASSLSSGIYNEQFF

D: TRBD1
size: .
V: TRBV5-5
J: TRBJ1-1
DNA: TGTGCCAGCAGCTTGGGGACAGGCACTGAAGCTTTCTTT
CDR3: CASSLGTGTEAFF

D: .
size: .
V: TRBV19
J: TRBJ2-5
DNA: TGTGCCAGTAGTATAGATGAGCGCGAGACCCAGTACTTC
CDR3: CASSIDERETQYF

D: TRBD2
size: few
V: TRBV28
J: TRBJ2-5
DNA: TGTGCCAGCAGTCCACTGGGACTAGCGGGCTCCCAAGAGACCCAGTACTTC
CDR3: CASSPLGLAGSQETQYF

D: .
size: .
V: TRBV4-2
J: TRBJ2-2
DNA: TGTGCCAGCAGCCAAGATCTGTCAGGGGCCCCAACCGGGGAGCTGTTTTTT
CDR3: CASSQDLSGAPTGELFF

D: .
size: .
V: TRBV3-1
J: TRBJ2-3
DNA: TGTGCCAGCAGCCCAACAGAAAATACGCAGTATTTT
CDR3: CASSPTENTQYF

D: TRBD1
size: many
V: TRBV20-1
J: TRBJ1-6
DNA: TGCAGTGCTAGTCTCCCAGGGGGCACCAATTCACCCCTCCACTTT
CDR3: CSASLPGGTNSPLHF

D: .
size: .
V: TRBV30
J: TRBJ1-1
DNA: TGTGCCTGGACCTGGACACAGATGAACACTGAAGCTTTCTTT
CDR3: CAWTWTQMNTEAFF

D: TRBD2
size: few
V: TRBV7-9
J: TRBJ2-4
DNA: TGTGCCAGCAGCTTAGAGCGGGAGGGTGGAAAAAACATTCAGTACTTC
CDR3: CASSLEREGGKNIQYF

D: .
size: many
V: TRBV5-6
J: TRBJ1-1
DNA: TGTGCCAGCAGCTTGGGGGAGGGCACTGAAGCTTTCTTT
CDR3: CASSLGEGTEAFF

D: .
size: few
V: TRBV11-1
J: TRBJ2-1
DNA: TGTGCCAGCAGCTTAGTTCGCGGTGAGCAGTTCTTC
CDR3: CASSLVRGEQFF

D: .
size: few
V: TRBV7-2
J: TRBJ2-3
DNA: TGTGCCAGCAGCTCCCCCGTTGGGGGCACGGGCACAGATACGCAGTATTTT
CDR3: CASSSPVGGTGTDTQYF

D: .
size: .
V: TRBV2
J: TRBJ1-5
DNA: TGTGCCAGCAGTCCTTCATCTGCGGGGCCCCAGCATTTT
CDR3: CASSPSSAGPQHF

D: .
size: few
V: TRBV20-1
J: TRBJ2-2
DNA: TGCAGTGCTAGGAGGGGGATGAACACCGGGGAGCTGTTTTTT
CDR3: CSARRGMNTGELFF

D: .
size: .
V: TRBV12-5
J: TRBJ2-1
DNA: TGTGCTAGTGGTTTGGGACAGCGGCGAAATGAGCAGTTCTTC
CDR3: CASGLGQRRNEQFF

D: .
size: .
V: TRBV19
J: TRBJ2-2
DNA: TGTGCCAGTAGTATAGCCAGCAGGCCCGGGGAGCTGTTTTTT
CDR3: CASSIASRPGELFF

D: TRBD1
size: .
V: TRBV12-3/TRBV12-4
J: TRBJ1-1
DNA: TGTGCCAGCAGTCCGCCGACAGGGCTTGACACTGAAGCTTTCTTT
CDR3: CASSPPTGLDTEAFF

D: TRBD2
size: few
V: TRBV10-2
J: TRBJ2-3
DNA: TGCGCCAGCAGTGAGTCTCCGGCGGGAGGTCCATTCGATACGCAGTATTTT
CDR3: CASSESPAGGPFDTQYF

D: TRBD1
size: .
V: TRBV10-3
J: TRBJ1-1
DNA: TGTGCCATCAGGGGACAGGGGTACGGTGAAGCTTTCTTT
CDR3: CAIRGQGYGEAFF

D: .
size: .
V: TRBV5-5
J: TRBJ1-2
DNA: TGTGCCAGCAGCCAGGTGGTGGGAAACTATGGCTACACCTTC
CDR3: CASSQVVGNYGYTF

D: TRBD2
size: .
V: TRBV12-3/TRBV12-4
J: TRBJ2-2
DNA: TGTGCCAGCAGTTTAAGCGCTAGCGGGGTCACCGGGGAGCTGTTTTTT
CDR3: CASSLSASGVTGELFF

D: .
size: .
V: TRBV28
J: TRBJ2-3
DNA: TGTGCCAGCAGTTTATGGGAGGTTGGGCGTCAGGACCGCACAGATACGCAGTATTTT
CDR3: CASSLWEVGRQDRTDTQYF

D: TRBD2
size: .
V: TRBV10-3
J: TRBJ2-2
DNA: TGTGCCTCCAGAAAGCGGGGGGACACCGGGGAGCTGTTTTTT
CDR3: CASRKRGDTGELFF

D: TRBD1
size: .
V: TRBV29-1
J: TRBJ2-3
DNA: TGCAGCGGTGCCGGGACAGGGCTGTCAGATACGCAGTATTTT
CDR3: CSGAGTGLSDTQYF

D: TRBD1
size: few
V: TRBV4-2
J: TRBJ2-3
DNA: TGTGCCAGCAGCCAAGAGGGACAGGGGTCGACAGATACGCAGTATTTT
CDR3: CASSQEGQGSTDTQYF

D: .
size: .
V: TRBV28
J: TRBJ2-3
DNA: TGTGCCAGCAGTTCGTTAATAGGCCAGAGCACAGATACGCAGTATTTT
CDR3: CASSSLIGQSTDTQYF

D: .
size: many
V: TRBV4-2
J: TRBJ2-1
DNA: TGTGCCAGCAGCCAAGCAACTAGCAATGAGCAGTTCTTC
CDR3: CASSQATSNEQFF

D: .
size: few
V: TRBV12-3/TRBV12-4
J: TRBJ2-3
DNA: TGTGCCATCGCGATCACAGATACGCAGTATTTT
CDR3: CAIAITDTQYF